This T cell receptor (beta chain) was documented in a study of CD8+ T cells in alopecia areata. Study-level background: Dosing with tofacitinib proceeded for 6 to 18 months, followed by 6 months off drug.

Treatment of the sample: oral pan-JAK inhibitor, 5-10 mg twice daily. Extraction and reverse transcription of RNA yielded cDNA as the sequencing template. The data were produced by immunoSEQ multiplex PCR, yet TCRdb's version contains in-frame clones alone and is incomplete. The sample includes roughly 140,000 clones, 82% of them seen just once. The CDR3 consists of 13 residues. Trimming took off 6 bases at V and 5 bases at J, with 13 bases between the two ends. Germline V gene sequence: CDR1 SEHNR, CDR2 FQNEAQ (reference sequence). This sequence originates from a human donor with alopecia areata. The chain has TRBV7-9 and TRBJ2-5; D possibly corresponds to TRBD2 (5 bases). The source material was CD8+ T cells sorted from blood, sampled at week 4, from a patient treated with tofacitinib. The CDR3: CASRGASRETQYF. CDR3 nucleotides: TGTGCCAGCAGGGGAGCGAGCAGGGAGACCCAGTACTTC.